This TCR beta chain comes out of a study of Ad26.COV2.S vaccination and SARS-CoV-2 variants. About the research overall: Once or twice, 56 days apart, Ad26.COV2.S was delivered intramuscularly.

This clone came up many times. Additional DNA sequences in this sample encode the identical CDR3. The CDR3 contains 13 residues. The germline V gene has CDR1 SGHNT and CDR2 YENEEA. Trimming took off 4 bases at V and 4 bases at J, with 10 bases between the two ends. Treatment: around 19 received Ad26.COV2.S at low or high dose, single or two shots; 5 received placebo; per-sample allocation not given. Specimens were obtained on day 63 following the first vaccine or placebo injection. Sequencing was performed with immunoSEQ multiplex PCR; in TCRdb, only in-frame clones are kept and a portion is missing. The sample holds 350,000 to 450,000 clones; about four fifths are singletons and the top ten take about 7.4%.

Sequencing was performed on peripheral blood, taken in a trial of Ad26.COV2.S vaccine versus placebo. The chain uses TRBV11-3 and TRBJ1-1; a possible D gene is TRBD1 (5 bases). The source is a person aged 18-60 years who received the Ad26.COV2.S COVID-19 vaccine or a placebo. CDR3: CASSWAGGTEAFF. The CDR3, as DNA: TGTGCCAGCAGCTGGGCCGGGGGCACTGAAGCTTTCTTT.